This entry lists 24 T cell receptor beta chains sequenced from one sample in a study of CD8 T cells in ankylosing spondylitis. TCRdb processed the 5' RACE reads anew with MiXCR; each CDR3 protein has one entry. The data show 210,000 or so distinct CDR3 sequences, with less than 9.5% seen just once and roughly 4.9% held by the top ten. The sample comprised blood, either unsorted or a sorted T cell fraction (not recorded which). These receptors were obtained from a female donor with ankylosing spondylitis or in good health (not recorded which).

This clonotype was seen repeatedly, ten times or more. V gene TRBV12-3 or TRBV12-4 combines with J gene TRBJ2-5; D perhaps matches TRBD2 (7 bases). Deletions cut 4 bases from V and 5 bases from J, with 14 bases between. The CDR3 runs to 14 residues. The DNA of the CDR3 is TGTGCCAGCAGTTCCCGGACTAGGGGGGAGACCCAGTACTTC. It encodes CASSSRTRGETQYF.

The gene calls are TRBV5-6 and TRBJ2-5, with D maybe TRBD1 (6 bases). The CDR3 has 13 residues. V was clipped by 3 bases and J by 3 bases, with 9 bases between them. Per the germline V gene, CDR1 is SGHDT and CDR2 is YYEEEE. The CDR3, as DNA: TGTGCCAGCAGCTACGACAGGAAAGAGACCCAGTACTTC. It translates to CASSYDRKETQYF. Complete variable domain (other parts from reference TRBV5-6 and TRBJ2-5): DAGVTQSPTHLIKTRGQQVTLRCSPKSGHDTVSWYQQALGQGPQFIFQYYEEEERQRGNFPDRFSGHQFPNYSSELNVNALLLGDSALYLCASSYDRKETQYFGPGTRLLVL.

This clonotype was recorded many times. The gene calls are TRBV4-3 and TRBJ2-3, with 7 nucleotides matching TRBD2. Germline values: CDR1 LGHNA, CDR2 YSLEER. Germline trimming cut 0 bases from V and 2 bases from J; bases unmatched to any gene: 5. The CDR3 length is 16 residues. The CDR3 DNA reads TGCGCCAGCAGCCAAGATCGAGCGGGGCCCACAGATACGCAGTATTTT. Its translation is CASSQDRAGPTDTQYF.

This clonotype occurred a few times. The chain is built from TRBV7-3 and TRBJ2-2, with 10 bases fitting TRBD2. CDR3 size: 15 residues. J was trimmed by 3 bases and V by 3 bases; bases with no gene match: 1. CDR1 and CDR2 from the germline V gene are SGHTA and FQGTGA. The chain's CDR3 is CASSFGLADTGELFF. The CDR3 region has the DNA TGTGCCAGCAGCTTCGGACTAGCGGACACCGGGGAGCTGTTTTTT.

At least ten counts were recorded for this clonotype. The chain links TRBV6-1 to TRBJ1-2, with D possibly matching TRBD1 (6 bases). The V gene lost 6 bases and the J gene lost 0 bases, with 14 bases spanning the gap. Germline lookup yields CDR1 MNHNS and CDR2 SASEGT. CDR3 length: 15 amino acids. CDR3: CASRKDRIPNYGYTF. CDR3 nucleotides: TGTGCCAGCAGAAAAGACAGGATCCCTAACTATGGCTACACCTTC.

This clonotype was seen ten or more times. The V call is TRBV7-2, the J call TRBJ2-7, with D possibly matching TRBD2 (5 bases). The CDR3 consists of 14 residues. The V and J ends lost 3 bases and 1 base respectively, with 10 bases between them. From germline, CDR1 is SGHTA and CDR2 FQGNSA. CDR3 region: CASSLYPGSYEQYF. In DNA form, the CDR3 reads TGTGCCAGCAGCTTGTACCCGGGATCCTACGAGCAGTACTTC. The full variable domain, in which reference TRBV7-2 and TRBJ2-7 provide the parts outside the CDR3, is GAGVSQSPSNKVTEKGKDVELRCDPISGHTALYWYRQSLGQGLEFLIYFQGNSAPDKSGLPSDRFSAERTGGSVSTLTIQRTQQEDSAVYLCASSLYPGSYEQYFGPGTRLTVT.

This clonotype was seen ten or more times. The chain couples TRBV5-1 to TRBJ2-7, with TRBD2 identical over 9 bases. Germline trimming cut 4 bases from V and 0 bases from J; bases unmatched to any gene: 14. The CDR3 extends over 18 amino acids. The germline V gene has CDR1 SGHRS and CDR2 YFSETQ. The CDR3 DNA follows: TGCGCCAGCAGCGCCGGGACTAGCACGGGAGAGATCTCCTACGAGCAGTACTTC. This encodes CASSAGTSTGEISYEQYF.

In this sample, this clonotype turned up many times. The CDR3 loop is CASSRSRGMIAYNEQFF. The CDR3 region has the DNA TGTGCCAGCAGCAGATCACGGGGGATGATTGCTTACAATGAGCAGTTCTTC. The gene calls are TRBV7-2 and TRBJ2-1, with D tentatively TRBD2 (6 bases). The V gene's germline CDR1 is SGHTA and CDR2 FQGNSA. V gave up 5 bases and J gave up 4 bases, with 21 bases separating them. The CDR3 covers 17 residues.

At least ten counts were recorded for this clonotype. The CDR3 is CASSNPDRTDTQYF. The CDR3 DNA sequence: TGTGCCAGCAGTAACCCCGACAGAACAGATACGCAGTATTTT. J is TRBJ2-3 and V is TRBV28; TRBD1 is a possible D gene (5 bases). The V end was cut by 5 bases, the J end by 3 bases, with 12 bases between. CDR1 and CDR2 (germline): MDHEN, SYDVKM. CDR3 size: 14 residues.

At least ten counts were recorded for this clonotype. The DNA of the CDR3 is TGTGCCAGCAGTGGAAGTGCGATGAACACTGAAGCTTTCTTT. The encoded protein is CASSGSAMNTEAFF. The V and J genes are TRBV25-1 and TRBJ1-1; D not certain. CDR1 is MGHDK, CDR2 SYGVNS, per germline. The length of the CDR3 is 14 residues. Between the trimmed V and J ends, which lost 4 bases and 0 bases, there was a span of 9 bases. The full variable domain, in which reference TRBV25-1 and TRBJ1-1 provide the parts outside the CDR3, is EADIYQTPRYLVIGTGKKITLECSQTMGHDKMYWYQQDPGMELHLIHYSYGVNSTEKGDLSSESTVSRIRTEHFPLTLESARPSHTSQYLCASSGSAMNTEAFFGQGTRLTVV.

At least ten counts were recorded for this clonotype. The rearrangement joins TRBV9 to TRBJ2-3; D possibly corresponds to TRBD2 (5 bases). The CDR3 runs to 15 residues. Trimming pared 3 bases from V and 4 bases from J, leaving 15 bases between. Germline V gene data show CDR1 as SGDLS and CDR2 as YYNGEE. Here the CDR3 DNA reads TGTGCCAGCAGCGAGCCTTTTAGCGAACCAGATACGCAGTATTTT. Its protein is CASSEPFSEPDTQYF.

At least ten counts were recorded for this clonotype. This chain joins TRBV20-1 and TRBJ2-3; D is unclear. This CDR3 comprises 11 residues. V was trimmed by 6 bases and J by 2 bases, leaving 6 bases between them. Germline CDR1 and CDR2: DFQATT and SNEGSKA (reference sequence). The CDR3 sequence is CSASYTDTQYF. The CDR3 DNA is TGCAGTGCATCGTACACAGATACGCAGTATTTT.

This clonotype was seen repeatedly, ten times or more. The chain is built from TRBV12-3 or TRBV12-4 and TRBJ1-5; D is undetermined. V lost 7 bases and J 7 bases, leaving 17 bases between the germline ends. The CDR3 is 14 amino acids. The DNA of the CDR3 is TGTGCCAGCACCAATACCCTGCGCGGGCAGCCCCAGCATTTT. Protein product: CASTNTLRGQPQHF.

At least ten counts were recorded for this clonotype. The chain links TRBV4-2 to TRBJ2-1, with 7 bases fitting TRBD2. CDR1 LGHNA and CDR2 YNFKEQ come from the germline V gene. The J segment lost 6 bases and the V segment lost 4 bases, leaving 12 bases of the junction unmatched. This CDR3 contains 16 residues. CDR3 DNA sequence: TGTGCCAGCAGCCCCTGGACGCGCGGGAGAGGCAATGAGCAGTTCTTC. Residues: CASSPWTRGRGNEQFF.

This clonotype was observed a few times. CDR3 coding DNA: TGTGCCAGCAGTGCAGGCAGTTCCGGGGGGTTTCACAATGAGCAGTTCTTC. Protein product: CASSAGSSGGFHNEQFF. V is TRBV7-9 and J is TRBJ2-1; TRBD2 aligns across 7 bases. In germline, CDR1 is SEHNR, CDR2 FQNEAQ (reference sequence). This CDR3 is 17 amino acids long. After removal of 6 bases from V and 5 bases from J, the junction contained 16 bases not matched to a gene.

This clonotype appeared many times. The rearrangement links TRBV5-1 to TRBJ2-2; D ambiguous. Germline values: CDR1 SGHRS, CDR2 YFSETQ. Trimming took off 4 bases at V and 0 bases at J, with 10 bases between the two ends. CDR3 length equals 15 residues. The CDR3 sequence is CASSPTHANTGELFF. In DNA form, the CDR3 reads TGCGCCAGCAGCCCGACTCATGCGAACACCGGGGAGCTGTTTTTT.

This clonotype was seen many times. V is TRBV15 and J is TRBJ2-3; TRBD1 is a possible D gene (6 bases). V was clipped by 0 bases and J by 0 bases, with 7 bases between them. This CDR3 comprises 15 residues. Germline-derived CDR1 and CDR2 are LNHNV and YYDKDF (reference sequence). In nucleotides, the CDR3 is TGTGCCACCAGCAGAGATACAGGGAGCACAGATACGCAGTATTTT. This encodes CATSRDTGSTDTQYF.

Ten or more counts support this clonotype. The genes are TRBV5-4 and TRBJ2-3; TRBD2 agrees at 14 bases. This CDR3 spans 16 amino acids. V shed 5 bases and J 6 bases; nucleotides not matched to a gene: 8. CDR1 and CDR2 from the germline V gene are SGHNT and YYREEE (reference sequence). CDR3 nucleotide sequence: TGTGCCAGCAGTCCGGGACTAGCGGGAGCAGCGGATACGCAGTATTTT. This codes for CASSPGLAGAADTQYF.

This clonotype showed up just once. A read error may be the cause here, since a much bigger clone is one base away. The chain joins TRBV12-3 or TRBV12-4 to TRBJ2-7; 8 bases line up with TRBD2. The CDR3 runs 14 residues. The V gene end was trimmed by 6 bases and the J gene end by 2 bases; junction bases not matched to a gene: 6. Here the CDR3 reads CASSTLAGPYEQYF. In nucleotides, the CDR3 is TGTGCCAGCAGCACCCTAGCGGGCCCCTACGAGCAGTACTTC.

This clonotype came up many times. The chain couples TRBV29-1 to TRBJ1-5; TRBD1 matches at 8 bases. The V and J ends lost 6 bases and 0 bases, in that order; junction bases with no gene match: 4. The CDR3 spans 14 residues. Germline V gene lookup returns CDR1 SQVTM and CDR2 ANQGSEA. The CDR3 region is CSVQTGDSNQPQHF. The DNA for the CDR3 is TGCAGCGTACAGACAGGGGATAGCAATCAGCCCCAGCATTTT. Filled out from reference TRBV29-1 and TRBJ1-5, the complete variable domain reads SAVISQKPSRDICQRGTSLTIQCQVDSQVTMMFWYRQQPGQSLTLIATANQGSEATYESGFVIDKFPISRPNLTFSTLTVSNMSPEDSSIYLCSVQTGDSNQPQHFGDGTRLSIL.

This clonotype was seen ten or more times. The rearrangement joins TRBV18 to TRBJ1-2; D ambiguous. The CDR3 is 13 amino acids. Trimming removed 3 bases at V and 4 bases at J, with 9 bases between. CDR1 is KGHSH and CDR2 is LQKENI in the germline V gene. This chain's CDR3 is CASSPSGVYGYTF. Written as DNA, the CDR3 is TGTGCCAGCTCACCGTCAGGAGTCTATGGCTACACCTTC.

There are many counts of this clonotype. The chain uses TRBV29-1 and TRBJ2-3, with a possible D match to TRBD2 (6 bases). The germline gives CDR1 SQVTM, CDR2 ANQGSEA. V lost 6 bases and J lost 0, with 16 bases in between. This CDR3 has 15 amino acids. The CDR3 loop reads CSVETGVLSTDTQYF. DNA of the CDR3: TGCAGCGTCGAAACGGGAGTTTTAAGCACAGATACGCAGTATTTT.

This clonotype has at least ten counts. The chain is built from TRBV12-3 or TRBV12-4 and TRBJ1-5; no clear D gene. V shed 7 bases and J shed 3 bases, with 7 bases lying between them. CDR3 length equals 12 residues. The CDR3 reads CASTLNNQPQHF. The CDR3 DNA is TGTGCCAGCACTCTTAACAATCAGCCCCAGCATTTT.

In its sample, this clonotype was seen many times. V usage is TRBV5-1 and J usage is TRBJ2-1; 10 bases agree with TRBD2. The J segment lost 3 bases and the V segment lost 5 bases, leaving 14 bases of the junction unmatched. The length of the CDR3 is 18 residues. Germline V gene sequence: CDR1 SGHRS, CDR2 YFSETQ. The CDR3 loop reads CASRARASGSRNYNEQFF. CDR3 in DNA: TGCGCCAGCAGGGCCAGGGCTAGCGGGAGTAGGAACTACAATGAGCAGTTCTTC.